The entry below describes one TCR beta chain. Its specificity is unknown. This record comes from a study of shared clonotypes between healthy human individuals. Across the whole study: Participating donors consisted of two women and three men aged 18 to 49. Per-donor plates numbered three CD4 naive, three CD4 memory, two CD8 naive and one CD8 memory. General study points: Non-shared clonotypes had lower generation probabilities than those shared by all four donors.

This table comes from immunoSEQ multiplex PCR, and its TCRdb copy is limited to in-frame clones, with some not included. The data hold 2.3 million or so clones, with 85% to 95% observed a single time. CDR3 length equals 17 residues. Germline CDR1 is LNHDA and CDR2 is SQIVND (reference sequence). The V end was cut by 5 bases, the J end by 5 bases, with 24 bases between. Both subsets, CD45RA+ naive and CD45RA-negative memory, were split from the CD4+ cells. Sequencing input: naive CD4+ T cells from PBMCs. Subset specified: CD45RA+ positively selected. V is TRBV19 and J is TRBJ1-1, with no clear D. This receptor was obtained from a man aged 18 to 30 in good health. Some clones in this sample may be carry-over from other donors' samples. The CDR3 loop reads CASSPLASMAWDTEAFF. CDR3 DNA sequence: TGTGCCAGTAGTCCTTTAGCCTCCATGGCGTGGGATACTGAAGCTTTCTTT.